This TCR beta chain was profiled in a study of T cell responses to AZD1222 COVID-19 vaccine. Germline CDR1 reads LNHNV; CDR2 reads YYDKDF (reference sequence). The CDR3 is 15 residues long. V gave up 0 bases and J gave up 4 bases, with 13 bases separating them. This table comes from immunoSEQ multiplex PCR, and its TCRdb copy is limited to in-frame clones, with some not included. The sample has about 83,000 clones, approximately 85% seen once. Findings of the study overall: Only a handful of individuals given AZD1222 were seropositive at baseline. Donors, mostly white British, included more females; clonal diversity was possibly underestimated. The CD4 TCRs associated with vaccination extended across spike and predominated at 160-218 and 743-854.

This clone was observed a few times. What it recognizes is unknown. J is TRBJ2-7 and V is TRBV15; a weak D match, TRBD2 (6 bases). The sequence came from an adult who received the AZD1222 COVID-19 vaccine. The material was peripheral blood, obtained 28 days after the second AZD1222 dose. DNA of the CDR3: TGTGCCACCAGCAGAGATAGTGGACTACAATACGAGCAGTACTTC. Its translation is CATSRDSGLQYEQYF.